The clone carrying this T cell receptor (beta chain) was counted between two and nine times. The antigen remains unidentified. TCRdb fed the 5' RACE reads into MiXCR, producing one record per CDR3 protein. The sample yields 550,000 to 600,000 distinct CDR3 sequences, about a fifth seen once. The data originate from a study of T-cell memory formation after mild COVID-19. About the study: TCR clusters were largely donor specific.

Broader study findings: CD4/CD8 balance held among clones contracting day 15 to 85, and later expanders leaned CD4+. Shrinking CD4+ clones were chiefly CM and EM; CD8+ ones were chiefly EMRA.

V lost 1 base, J lost 4 bases, and 11 bases lay in between. This CDR3 has 15 residues. The clonotype comes from an adult woman who had mild COVID-19 (a few samples of this study predate the infection). Cell type and time point are not known. The chain uses TRBV12-3 or TRBV12-4 and TRBJ1-5; TRBD1 is a possible D gene (6 bases). Specimen: PBMCs or a T cell subset sorted from them (not recorded which). The CDR3 here is CASSLEGTINQPQHF. CDR3 DNA: TGTGCCAGCAGTTTAGAAGGGACAATTAATCAGCCCCAGCATTTT.